These T cell receptor beta chains were read from a single sample in a study of response to subunit inactivated influenza vaccine. TCRdb called the RT-PCR reads again in MiXCR, with one record for every CDR3 protein. This table has about 830,000 distinct CDR3 sequences, approximately 18% appearing once. The sequencing used PBMCs from blood, collected 5 days after vaccination. These TCRs come from a man in his forties or fifties who received an inactivated influenza vaccine. Each CDR3 is given without its conserved first and last residue. Fields, in order: V gene, CDR3 length, CDR3 protein.

TRBV10-1 12 ASSRSRNRGEQY
TRBV7-2 13 ASTNTGAGANVLT
TRBV15 11 ATGGGDTGELF
TRBV5-6 15 ASSLGWDRSSYNEQF
TRBV12-3/TRBV12-4 14 ASSPISGLANNEQF
TRBV5-1 13 ASSLEAGRTDTQY
TRBV30 13 AWSVAGMGNQPQH
TRBV4-2 12 ASSQIGSTDTQY
TRBV7-9 11 ASSLGRKTEAF
TRBV12-3/TRBV12-4 11 ASSLGQTYEQY
TRBV10-3 11 AISSGAPTEQY
TRBV27 11 ASSFLAGQTQY
TRBV5-4 11 ASSFRQDGGFT
TRBV5-1 16 ASSLGGTSPSSTDTQY
TRBV5-1 14 ASSLADWYASDTQY
TRBV6-2/TRBV6-3 12 AIGGRERYNEQF
TRBV4-3 13 ASSQGQGSGQPQH
TRBV12-3/TRBV12-4 14 ASSSGQGVFTDTQY
TRBV6-9 18 ASSYSPPGVASDSYNEQF
TRBV20-1 13 SARTSGRVYNEQF
TRBV5-1 13 ASSVGRTSSYEQY
TRBV7-9 12 ASSSRRPNYGYT
TRBV7-9 12 ASSLAGGMNEQF
TRBV20-1 13 SARDHKGSSYEQY
TRBV7-2 10 ASSFGGWEQY
TRBV28 14 ASSSGTGGYGDTQY
TRBV2 13 ASRATSGITDTQY
TRBV20-1 11 SAGQGLGQPQH
TRBV7-9 13 ASSLVKSSYNEQF
TRBV28 13 ASSLIGTYTGELF
TRBV25-1 13 ASSGLGQFSYEQY
TRBV30 13 AWSVLPTRTDTQY
TRBV7-2 14 ASSLAGTGVNNEQF
TRBV6-2/TRBV6-3 11 ASSYGWKNIQY
TRBV20-1 12 SAQREGLASEQY
TRBV29-1 12 SVYSGTSYNEQF
TRBV10-3 11 AATGRLGETQY
TRBV20-1 11 SARDRPGYGYT
TRBV28 15 ASSPGLIIGGSYEQY
TRBV12-3/TRBV12-4 12 ASTPTGEGNTIY
TRBV29-1 10 SVPSPRGEAF